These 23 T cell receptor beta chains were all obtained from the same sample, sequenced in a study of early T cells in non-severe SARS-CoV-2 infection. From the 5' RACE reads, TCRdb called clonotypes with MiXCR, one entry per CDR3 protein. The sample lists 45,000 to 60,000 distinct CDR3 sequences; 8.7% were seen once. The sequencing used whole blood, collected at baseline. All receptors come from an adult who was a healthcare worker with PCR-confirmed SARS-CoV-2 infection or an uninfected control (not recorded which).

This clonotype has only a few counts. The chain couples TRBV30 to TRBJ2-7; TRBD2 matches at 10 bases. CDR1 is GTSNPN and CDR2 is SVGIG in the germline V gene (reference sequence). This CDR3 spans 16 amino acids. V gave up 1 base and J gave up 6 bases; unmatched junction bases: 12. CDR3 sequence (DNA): TGTGCCTGGAGTGCTAGACTAGCGGGTTCGGGCGTCGAGCAGTACTTC. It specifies CAWSARLAGSGVEQYF. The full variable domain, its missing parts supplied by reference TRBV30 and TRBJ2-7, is SQTIHQWPATLVQPVGSPLSLECTVEGTSNPNLYWYRQAAGRGLQLLFYSVGIGQISSEVPQNLSASRPQDRQFILSSKKLLLSDSGFYLCAWSARLAGSGVEQYFGPGTRLTVT.

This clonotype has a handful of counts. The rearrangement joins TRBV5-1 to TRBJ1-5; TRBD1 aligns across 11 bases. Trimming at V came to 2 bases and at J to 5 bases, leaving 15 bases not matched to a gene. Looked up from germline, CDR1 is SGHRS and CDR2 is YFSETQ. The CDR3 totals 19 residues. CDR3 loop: CASSLSPGQGAGGDQPQHF. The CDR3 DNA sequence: TGCGCCAGCAGCTTATCCCCCGGACAGGGGGCCGGGGGCGATCAGCCCCAGCATTTT.

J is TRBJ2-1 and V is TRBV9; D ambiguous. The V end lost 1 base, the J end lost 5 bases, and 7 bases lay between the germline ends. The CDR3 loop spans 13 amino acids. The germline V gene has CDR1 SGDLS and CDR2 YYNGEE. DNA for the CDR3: TGTGCCAGCAGCGTAAGGTCCGACAATGAGCAGTTCTTC. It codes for CASSVRSDNEQFF. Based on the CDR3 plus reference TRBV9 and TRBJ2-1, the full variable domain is DSGVTQTPKHLITATGQRVTLRCSPRSGDLSVYWYQQSLDQGLQFLIQYYNGEERAKGNILERFSAQQFPDLHSELNLSSLELGDSALYFCASSVRSDNEQFFGPGTRLTVL.

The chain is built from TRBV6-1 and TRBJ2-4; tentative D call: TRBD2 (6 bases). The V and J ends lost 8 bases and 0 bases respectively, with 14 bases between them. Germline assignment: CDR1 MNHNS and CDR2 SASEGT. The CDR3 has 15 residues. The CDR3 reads CASDWGVGAKNIQYF. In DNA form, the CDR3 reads TGTGCCAGCGATTGGGGGGTCGGAGCCAAAAACATTCAGTACTTC.

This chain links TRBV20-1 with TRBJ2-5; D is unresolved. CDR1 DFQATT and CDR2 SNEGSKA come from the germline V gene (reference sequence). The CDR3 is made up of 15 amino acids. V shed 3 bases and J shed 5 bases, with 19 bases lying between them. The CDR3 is CSASNTVRPRETQYF. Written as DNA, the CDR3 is TGCAGTGCTAGCAACACCGTCCGGCCCCGGGAGACCCAGTACTTC.

The CDR3 protein is CASSQDGRGRVGTEAFF. CDR3 nucleotides: TGTGCCAGCAGCCAAGATGGCAGGGGGCGTGTGGGTACTGAAGCTTTCTTT. The V and J genes are TRBV14 and TRBJ1-1; 8 bases are a match to TRBD1. Germline values: CDR1 SGHDN, CDR2 FVKESK. Losses at the gene ends were 0 bases for V and 5 bases for J; bases not matched to a gene: 11. This CDR3 has 17 residues.

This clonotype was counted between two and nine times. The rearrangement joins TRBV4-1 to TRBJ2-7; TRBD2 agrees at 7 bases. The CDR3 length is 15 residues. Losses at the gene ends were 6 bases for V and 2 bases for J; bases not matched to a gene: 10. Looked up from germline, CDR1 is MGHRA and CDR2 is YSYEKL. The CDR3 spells CASRALGGGAYEQYF. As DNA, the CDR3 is TGCGCCAGCAGGGCTTTAGGCGGGGGTGCCTACGAGCAGTACTTC.

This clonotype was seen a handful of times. This CDR3 is CASTPRKGTEAFF. Here the CDR3 DNA reads TGTGCCAGCACCCCACGGAAGGGAACTGAAGCTTTCTTT. V gene TRBV2 combines with J gene TRBJ1-1; D ambiguous. Germline CDR1 is SNHLY and CDR2 is FYNNEI. The CDR3 contains 13 residues. The V end lost 7 bases, the J end lost 5 bases, and 14 bases lay between the germline ends.

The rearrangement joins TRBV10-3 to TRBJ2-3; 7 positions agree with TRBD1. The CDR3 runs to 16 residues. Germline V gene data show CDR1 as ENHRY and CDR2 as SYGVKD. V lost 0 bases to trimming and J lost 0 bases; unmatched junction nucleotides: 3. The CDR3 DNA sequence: TGTGCCATCAGTGAGTCTAGGGGGCCTAGCACAGATACGCAGTATTTT. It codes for CAISESRGPSTDTQYF.

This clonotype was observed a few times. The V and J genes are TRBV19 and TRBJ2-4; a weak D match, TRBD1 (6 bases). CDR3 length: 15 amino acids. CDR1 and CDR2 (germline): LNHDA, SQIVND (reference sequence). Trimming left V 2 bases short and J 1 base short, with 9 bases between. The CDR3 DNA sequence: TGTGCCAGTAGTATATCAGGGGTGGCCAAAAACATTCAGTACTTC. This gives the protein CASSISGVAKNIQYF.

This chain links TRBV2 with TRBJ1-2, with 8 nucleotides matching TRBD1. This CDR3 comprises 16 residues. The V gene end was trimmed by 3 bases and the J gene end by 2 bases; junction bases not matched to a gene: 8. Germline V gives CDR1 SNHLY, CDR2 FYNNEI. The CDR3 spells CASSDSGTGLNYGYTF. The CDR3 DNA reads TGTGCCAGCAGTGACTCCGGGACAGGCTTAAACTATGGCTACACCTTC. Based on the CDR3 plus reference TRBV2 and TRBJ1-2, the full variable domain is EPEVTQTPSHQVTQMGQEVILRCVPISNHLYFYWYRQILGQKVEFLVSFYNNEISEKSEIFDDQFSVERPDGSNFTLKIRSTKLEDSAMYFCASSDSGTGLNYGYTFGSGTRLTVV.

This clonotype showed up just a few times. The CDR3 DNA is TGCAGTGCTAGAGATCCGGATCTCGAGCAGTACTTC. This codes for CSARDPDLEQYF. V usage is TRBV20-1 and J usage is TRBJ2-7, with D unclear. Trimming stripped 0 bases from V and 6 bases from J, with 9 bases between. The length of the CDR3 is 12 residues. Germline CDR1 DFQATT, CDR2 SNEGSKA (reference sequence).

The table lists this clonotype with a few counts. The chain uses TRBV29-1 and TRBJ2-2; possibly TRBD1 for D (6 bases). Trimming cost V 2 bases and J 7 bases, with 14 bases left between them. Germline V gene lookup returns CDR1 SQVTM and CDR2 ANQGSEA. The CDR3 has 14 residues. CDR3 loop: CSVEPGDVSGELFF. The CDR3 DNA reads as TGCAGCGTTGAACCAGGGGACGTGAGCGGGGAGCTGTTTTTT.

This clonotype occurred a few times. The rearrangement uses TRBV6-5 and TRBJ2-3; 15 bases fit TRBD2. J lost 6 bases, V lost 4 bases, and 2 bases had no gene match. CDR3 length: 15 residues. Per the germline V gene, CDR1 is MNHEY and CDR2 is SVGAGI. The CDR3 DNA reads TGTGCCAGCAGTTTAGGGACTAGCGGGAGGGATACGCAGTATTTT. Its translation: CASSLGTSGRDTQYF.

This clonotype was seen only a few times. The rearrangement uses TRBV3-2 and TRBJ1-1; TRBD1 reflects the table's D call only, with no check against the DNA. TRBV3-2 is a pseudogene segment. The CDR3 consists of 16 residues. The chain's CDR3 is CASSLTAGGSNTEAFF. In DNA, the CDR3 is TGTGCCAGCAGCCTCACGGCGGGGGGCTCCAACACTGAAGCTTTCTTT.

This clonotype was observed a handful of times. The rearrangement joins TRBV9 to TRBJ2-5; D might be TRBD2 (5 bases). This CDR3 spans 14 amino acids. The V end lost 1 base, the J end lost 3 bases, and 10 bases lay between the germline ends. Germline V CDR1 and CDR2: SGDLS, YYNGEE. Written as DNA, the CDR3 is TGTGCCAGCAGCGTATCTGGAGCGGAAGAGACCCAGTACTTC. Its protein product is CASSVSGAEETQYF.

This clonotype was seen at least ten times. As DNA, the CDR3 is TGTGCCAGCAGCCACCAACAGGGGGCCCCTACAGATACGCAGTATTTT. Amino acid sequence: CASSHQQGAPTDTQYF. The V call is TRBV3-1, the J call TRBJ2-3; 9 bases line up with TRBD1. Trimming removed 3 bases from V and 3 bases from J; junction bases left unmatched: 7. CDR1 and CDR2 from the germline V gene are LGHDT and YNNKEL (reference sequence). This CDR3 spans 16 amino acids.

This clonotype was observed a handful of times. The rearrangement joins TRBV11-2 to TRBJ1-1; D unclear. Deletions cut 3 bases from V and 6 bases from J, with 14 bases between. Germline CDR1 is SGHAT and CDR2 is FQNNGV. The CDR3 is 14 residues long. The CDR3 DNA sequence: TGTGCCAGCAGCTTCAGCAACCTAGGCGCTGAAGCTTTCTTT. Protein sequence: CASSFSNLGAEAFF.

CDR3 in DNA: TGTGCCAGCAGTCCCCGGGAGAGATCCTACAATGAGCAGTTCTTC. The encoded protein is CASSPRERSYNEQFF. This rearrangement joins TRBV12-3 or TRBV12-4 to TRBJ2-1; D might be TRBD2 (6 bases). Trimming pared 5 bases from V and 1 base from J, leaving 12 bases between. The CDR3 runs to 15 residues.

The CDR3 spells CASGSTGGNTEAFF. In nucleotides, the CDR3 is TGTGCTAGTGGCTCGACAGGGGGGAACACTGAAGCTTTCTTT. The chain recombines TRBV12-5 with TRBJ1-1, with 9 bases lining up with TRBD1. CDR1 is LGHNT and CDR2 is FRNRAP in the germline V gene. The CDR3 consists of 14 residues. Trimming took 6 bases from V and 1 from J; bases not matched to a gene: 3.

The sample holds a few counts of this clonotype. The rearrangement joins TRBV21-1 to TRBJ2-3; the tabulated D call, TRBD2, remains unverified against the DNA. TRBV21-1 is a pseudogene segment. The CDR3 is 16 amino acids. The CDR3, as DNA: TGTGCCAGCAGCAAAGTTAGCGGTACTTACACAGATACGCAGTATTTT. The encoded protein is CASSKVSGTYTDTQYF.

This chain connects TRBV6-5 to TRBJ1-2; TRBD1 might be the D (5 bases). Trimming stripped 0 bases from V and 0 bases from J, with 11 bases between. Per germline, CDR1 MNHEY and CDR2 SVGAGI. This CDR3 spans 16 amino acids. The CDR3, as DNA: TGTGCCAGCAGTTACTCGAGGCAGGGAGCTAACTATGGCTACACCTTC. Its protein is CASSYSRQGANYGYTF.

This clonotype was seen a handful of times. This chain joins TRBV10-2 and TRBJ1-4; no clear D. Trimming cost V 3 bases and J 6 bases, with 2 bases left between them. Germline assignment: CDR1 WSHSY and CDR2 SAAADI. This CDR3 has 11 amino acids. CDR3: CASSDDEKLFF. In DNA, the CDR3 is TGCGCCAGCAGTGACGATGAAAAACTGTTTTTT.